This T cell receptor (beta chain) was found in a study of blood T cell repertoires in COVID-19. Overall study context: Italy, Spain and the United States were the sources of the convalescent and acute COVID-19 samples. Sources were T cells, B-cell-depleted T cells, or PBMCs; the material itself was cDNA or gDNA.

In the original analysis: How many nucleated cells were present was estimated from reference gene primer amplification. TCRdb's table, derived via immunoSEQ multiplex PCR, lists solely in-frame clones and lacks some. The V and J calls and the clone size are those of that table, but D and trimming were determined from the DNA. The top ten clones hold about 2.4% of a sample with some 240,000 clones, approximately 85% of them seen once. V lost 5 bases and J lost 4, with 11 bases in between. This CDR3 is built from 13 residues. Enrolment of Seattle patients took place during active infection, and they were followed longitudinally.

The sequence derives from a woman in her seventies with COVID-19, enrolled during active disease. V gene TRBV12-3 or TRBV12-4 combines with J gene TRBJ1-1; tentative D call: TRBD1 (5 bases). Sequencing was performed on peripheral blood. The CDR3 bases are TGTGCCAGCAGTGTCGGGGGTCCCACTGAAGCTTTCTTT. It codes for CASSVGGPTEAFF.